This T cell receptor (beta chain) was identified during a study of cytomegalovirus exposure and HLA in healthy donors. The wider study: The approximately 710 first-cohort repertoires and the 95 to 150 validation repertoires shared the same platform, a later analysis reported. Study conclusions and caveats: Cytomegalovirus-associated TCR beta chains were listed, numbering some 150. Cytomegalovirus status was reportedly diagnosed by the classifier with high sensitivity and specificity.

Clones were sequenced by immunoSEQ multiplex PCR, and TCRdb holds only the in-frame ones, with some missing. Among 150,000 to 200,000 clones listed, roughly four fifths were seen once. In the case of this clone: The antigen is undetermined.

Looked up from germline, CDR1 is LGHNA and CDR2 is YNFKEQ. The CDR3 consists of 15 residues. The J segment lost 4 bases and the V segment lost 2 bases, leaving 4 bases of the junction unmatched. These donors were members of the approximately 120-subject validation cohort, a group separate from the approximately 640-subject first cohort. The chain carries TRBV4-2 and TRBJ2-7; 11 bases fit TRBD1. This sequence was found in a young woman in good health and CMV-seropositive. Source material: PBMCs. The CDR3 bases are TGTGCCAGCAGCCAAACCGGGACAGGGGGTTACGAGCAGTACTTC. It codes for CASSQTGTGGYEQYF.